Below, 16 T cell receptor beta chains from the same sample are listed, as sequenced in a study of T-cell memory formation after mild COVID-19. TCRdb ran MiXCR on the 5' RACE reads and lists one entry per CDR3 protein. This table holds 530,000 or so distinct CDR3 sequences, approximately 15% found once. The sequencing input was PBMCs or a T cell subset sorted from them (not recorded which). All receptors come from an adult woman who had mild COVID-19 (a few samples of this study predate the infection). Cell type and time point are not known.

The chain links TRBV27 to TRBJ1-6; D unclear. The CDR3 totals 13 residues. The V gene lost 9 bases and the J gene lost 4 bases, with 10 bases spanning the gap. Germline V gene sequence: CDR1 MNHEY, CDR2 SMNVEV (reference sequence). The CDR3 nucleotides read TGTGCCAGTTCGGTACAGTATAATTCACCCCTCCACTTT. It yields the protein CASSVQYNSPLHF.

The rearrangement uses TRBV2 and TRBJ2-3; D is undetermined. CDR1 and CDR2 (germline): SNHLY, FYNNEI. The V gene lost 5 bases and the J gene lost 10 bases, with 16 bases spanning the gap. This CDR3 comprises 13 residues. DNA of the CDR3: TGTGCCAGCAGTTCGTACTCTATGTCGCCGCAGTATTTT. Its translation is CASSSYSMSPQYF. The complete variable domain, with remaining parts taken from reference TRBV2 and TRBJ2-3, reads EPEVTQTPSHQVTQMGQEVILRCVPISNHLYFYWYRQILGQKVEFLVSFYNNEISEKSEIFDDQFSVERPDGSNFTLKIRSTKLEDSAMYFCASSSYSMSPQYFGPGTRLTVL.

The table lists this clonotype with a few counts. The V gene is TRBV4-3, the J gene TRBJ2-1; 11 bases agree with TRBD2. V lost 1 base and J lost 3; bases outside the gene matches: 5. The length of the CDR3 is 17 residues. Germline V CDR1 and CDR2: LGHNA, YSLEER. The CDR3 is CASSQGTSGGLYNEQFF. The CDR3 region has the DNA TGCGCCAGCAGCCAAGGTACTAGCGGGGGCCTCTACAATGAGCAGTTCTTC.

The rearrangement joins TRBV5-1 to TRBJ1-4; D remains unclear. Looked up from germline, CDR1 is SGHRS and CDR2 is YFSETQ. Between the trimmed V and J ends, which lost 2 bases and 10 bases, there was a span of 18 bases. This CDR3 spans 15 amino acids. In DNA, the CDR3 is TGCGCCAGCAGCTTCTCCAGTCCCTATGAGGGAAAACTGTTTTTT. Protein product: CASSFSSPYEGKLFF.

This clonotype was observed a handful of times. The chain combines TRBV2 with TRBJ2-1; 9 positions match TRBD2. The trim removed 0 bases at V and 7 bases at J, leaving 7 bases unmatched. The CDR3 runs 16 residues. Looked up from germline, CDR1 is SNHLY and CDR2 is FYNNEI. CDR3 coding DNA: TGTGCCAGCAGTGAAGCTGCTGCGGGGGGGCAGAATGAGCAGTTCTTC. This sequence encodes CASSEAAAGGQNEQFF.

Ten or more counts support this clonotype. V and J are TRBV6-5 and TRBJ1-2, with D possibly being TRBD1 (6 bases). In germline, CDR1 is MNHEY, CDR2 SVGAGI. Trimming left V 2 bases short and J 8 bases short, with 15 bases between. This CDR3 has 14 amino acids. The CDR3 reads CASSYGPGAEGYTF. CDR3 bases: TGTGCCAGCAGTTACGGCCCGGGGGCGGAAGGCTACACCTTC.

A few counts support this clonotype. V and J are TRBV5-1 and TRBJ2-3; 10 positions agree with TRBD2. Germline CDR1 and CDR2: SGHRS and YFSETQ. The CDR3 covers 15 residues. V lost 5 bases, J lost 3 bases, and 6 bases stayed unmatched. Here the CDR3 DNA reads TGCGCCAGCAGTATCAGCGGGGGGGCGACAGATACGCAGTATTTT. Its protein is CASSISGGATDTQYF.

Only a few counts were recorded for this clonotype. This chain uses TRBV20-1 with TRBJ1-5; D call uncertain. Trimming pared 6 bases from V and 4 bases from J, leaving 25 bases between. Germline CDR1 reads DFQATT; CDR2 reads SNEGSKA (reference sequence). The CDR3 totals 17 residues. CDR3 DNA: TGCAGTGCCACCCGTCCCATCGGATATACGCTTAATCAGCCCCAGCATTTT. This sequence encodes CSATRPIGYTLNQPQHF.

The rearrangement uses TRBV24-1 and TRBJ2-1; 10 bases match TRBD2. The CDR3 consists of 17 residues. Looked up from germline, CDR1 is KGHDR and CDR2 is SFDVKD. J was trimmed by 1 base and V by 7 bases; bases with no gene match: 9. The CDR3 sequence: CATSPPSGSHSYNEQFF. CDR3 DNA sequence: TGTGCCACCAGCCCCCCTAGCGGGAGCCATTCCTACAATGAGCAGTTCTTC.

V and J are TRBV11-2 and TRBJ2-5, with D possibly being TRBD2 (6 bases). Deletions cut 5 bases from V and 4 bases from J, with 17 bases between. This CDR3 has 15 residues. Germline CDR1 reads SGHAT; CDR2 reads FQNNGV. The CDR3 DNA follows: TGTGCCAGCAGCCGGCAGAGGGGACTCTCAGAGACCCAGTACTTC. Translating it yields CASSRQRGLSETQYF.

This chain connects TRBV5-6 to TRBJ2-2; D call uncertain. The CDR3 sequence is 13 residues long. The V end was cut by 2 bases, the J end by 6 bases, with 8 bases between. In germline, CDR1 is SGHDT, CDR2 YYEEEE. The CDR3 coding sequence is TGTGCCAGCAGCTTTTGGTCGGCCGGGGAGCTGTTTTTT. It is translated as CASSFWSAGELFF.

This clonotype was counted between two and nine times. This chain uses TRBV12-3 or TRBV12-4 with TRBJ2-2; D is unresolved. Trimming cost V 0 bases and J 6 bases, with 8 bases left between them. The CDR3 runs to 14 residues. CDR3 bases: TGTGCCAGCAGTTTAGCGTCGCAGGCCGGGGAGCTGTTTTTT. It encodes CASSLASQAGELFF.

The sample holds a few counts of this clonotype. The chain is built from TRBV9 and TRBJ1-1, with TRBD1 as a possible D gene (5 bases). This CDR3 is 15 amino acids long. Deletions cut 0 bases from V and 0 bases from J, with 9 bases between. Germline V gene sequence: CDR1 SGDLS, CDR2 YYNGEE. The CDR3 sequence is CASSVGSGLNTEAFF. CDR3 nucleotide sequence: TGTGCCAGCAGCGTAGGGTCAGGGCTGAACACTGAAGCTTTCTTT.

The V gene is TRBV6-5, the J gene TRBJ2-1, with 11 bases fitting TRBD1. V was clipped by 2 bases and J by 6 bases; unmatched bases: 6. The CDR3 extends over 16 amino acids. Germline CDR1 and CDR2: MNHEY and SVGAGI. The CDR3: CASSYGGTGGRNEQFF. The CDR3 DNA follows: TGTGCCAGCAGTTACGGAGGGACAGGGGGTCGCAATGAGCAGTTCTTC.

The V call is TRBV5-4, the J call TRBJ1-2, with a weak D call TRBD1 (6 bases). The CDR3 has 17 residues. Per germline, CDR1 SGHNT and CDR2 YYREEE (reference sequence). Trimming pared 0 bases from V and 2 bases from J, leaving 17 bases between. The CDR3 bases are TGTGCCAGCAGCTTGGGCTCCGGGAACAGGGCAAACTATGGCTACACCTTC. Residues: CASSLGSGNRANYGYTF. Drawing the rest from reference TRBV5-4 and TRBJ1-2, the complete variable domain is ETGVTQSPTHLIKTRGQQVTLRCSSQSGHNTVSWYQQALGQGPQFIFQYYREEENGRGNFPPRFSGLQFPNYSSELNVNALELDDSALYLCASSLGSGNRANYGYTFGSGTRLTVV.

The rearrangement links TRBV6-6 to TRBJ2-3; 10 bases map to TRBD1. CDR3 size: 17 residues. CDR1 and CDR2 from the germline V gene are MNHNY and SVGAGI (reference sequence). Germline trimming cut 0 bases from V and 2 bases from J; bases unmatched to any gene: 5. CDR3 sequence (DNA): TGTGCCAGCAGTTACTCAATGGGACAGGGGTCCACAGATACGCAGTATTTT. Amino acids: CASSYSMGQGSTDTQYF.